This TCR beta chain is from a study of T cell repertoires in cytomegalovirus infection. Study outcomes and limitations: Ex vivo, HLA-C-restricted CMV-specific TCR beta clonotypes prevailed over the rest of the response. Cumulative public TCR beta family frequency identified carriers of CMV plus the relevant HLA.

The CDR3 is made up of 16 amino acids. The J segment lost 9 bases and the V segment lost 0 bases, leaving 7 bases of the junction unmatched. Per the germline V gene, CDR1 is MNHEY and CDR2 is SVGAGI. In its sample, this clonotype was seen many times. Its antigen is not known. MiXCR, run by TCRdb on the reads, gives a single entry per CDR3 protein. Counted here are under 350,000 distinct CDR3 sequences, over 7.5% occurring once; the ten biggest clones make up around 4%. The J gene is TRBJ2-3, the V gene TRBV6-5; TRBD2 matches 12 bases. This receptor was obtained from a human donor in good health (CMV status not recorded). Some clones in this sample may be carry-over from other donors' samples. The sequencing sample was made of PBMCs. The CDR3 DNA reads as TGTGCCAGCAGTTACTCGACTAGCGGGAGATGGGACACGCAGTATTTT. It translates to CASSYSTSGRWDTQYF.